The sequence of this T cell receptor (beta chain) was determined in a study of early T cells in non-severe SARS-CoV-2 infection. Study-level background: Sequencing was performed on bulk RNA from unsorted whole blood, leaving chains unpaired. Study observations and caveats: Matching results from VDJdb favored anti-spike CD8 responses, leaving private and CD4 specificities undetected.

Individual cDNA molecules received unique molecular identifiers. One entry per CDR3 protein results from TCRdb running MiXCR on the 5' RACE reads. The sample shows 85,000 to 100,000 distinct CDR3 sequences, 9.5% to 12% of them seen only once. Comments on this clonotype: The antigen is unknown.

This CDR3 comprises 17 residues. Germline CDR1 is SEHNR and CDR2 is FQNEAQ (reference sequence). V shed 4 bases, J shed 1 base, and the junction held 11 bases outside the gene matches. The source material was whole blood. The rearrangement uses TRBV7-9 and TRBJ2-3, with 7 bases identical to TRBD1. The sequence derives from an adult who was a healthcare worker with PCR-confirmed SARS-CoV-2 infection or an uninfected control (not recorded which). The CDR3 bases are TGTGCCAGCAGCTCTGACAGGGTGAATAGGGGCACAGATACGCAGTATTTT. Translating gives CASSSDRVNRGTDTQYF.